These 21 T cell receptor beta chains were sequenced from one sample in a study of shared clonotypes between healthy human individuals. Profiling relied on immunoSEQ multiplex PCR, and the TCRdb table lists in-frame clones only, not all of them. Among millions of clones listed, more than 80% were seen once. Sequencing input: naive CD4+ T cells sorted from blood. Regarding subset: CD45RA+ positively selected. The source is a man younger than 35 in good health.

This clone was observed a single time. The chain recombines TRBV5-1 with TRBJ1-3; D is possibly TRBD1 (6 bases). The CDR3 loop spans 15 amino acids. From germline, CDR1 is SGHRS and CDR2 YFSETQ. Between the trimmed V and J ends, which lost 0 bases and 4 bases, there was a span of 11 bases. CDR3 DNA sequence: TGCGCCAGCAGCTTGGACCAGGGGAGCGGAAACACCATATATTTT. Protein sequence: CASSLDQGSGNTIYF.

This sequence joins TRBV5-1 and TRBJ2-1; D is uncertain. The V end was cut by 0 bases, the J end by 0 bases, with 10 bases between. Germline CDR1 and CDR2: SGHRS and YFSETQ. This CDR3 has 16 residues. The CDR3, as DNA: TGCGCCAGCAGCTTGGACTCGTGGAGCTCCTACAATGAGCAGTTCTTC. It encodes CASSLDSWSSYNEQFF.

The V and J genes are TRBV19 and TRBJ1-6; D gene uncertain. This CDR3 has 15 residues. Germline values: CDR1 LNHDA, CDR2 SQIVND (reference sequence). V lost 3 bases to trimming and J lost 7 bases, with 13 bases between them. CDR3 DNA sequence: TGTGCCAGTAGTATCCGCGGACTGTCGAATTCACCCCTCCACTTT. It encodes CASSIRGLSNSPLHF.

The chain carries TRBV5-1 and TRBJ2-7, with D unclear. CDR3 length equals 13 residues. V gave up 4 bases and J gave up 5 bases, with 13 bases separating them. Germline V lookup: CDR1 SGHRS, CDR2 YFSETQ. The CDR3 bases are TGCGCCAGCAGCGGAAAGGGCACCAACGAGCAGTACTTC. Translation gives CASSGKGTNEQYF.

This clone was observed a single time. V gene TRBV2 combines with J gene TRBJ1-2; D ambiguous. The V end was cut by 2 bases, the J end by 8 bases, with 12 bases between. This CDR3 has 13 amino acids. CDR1 is SNHLY, CDR2 FYNNEI, per germline. The CDR3 reads CASSEREVEGYTF. Here the CDR3 DNA reads TGTGCCAGCAGTGAAAGGGAGGTCGAGGGCTACACCTTC.

V gene TRBV19 combines with J gene TRBJ1-1, with TRBD1 as a possible D gene (6 bases). V was pared by 6 bases and J by 11 bases, with 16 bases between. Germline V gene lookup returns CDR1 LNHDA and CDR2 SQIVND (reference sequence). CDR3 length: 12 residues. The CDR3 sequence: CASSAAGARAFF. In DNA, the CDR3 is TGTGCCAGTAGCGCGGCAGGGGCGCGGGCTTTCTTT.

The chain is built from TRBV6-5 and TRBJ2-7, with TRBD1 matching over 8 bases. The J segment lost 2 bases and the V segment lost 7 bases, leaving 7 bases of the junction unmatched. This CDR3 contains 14 residues. The germline V gene encodes CDR1 MNHEY and CDR2 SVGAGI. The CDR3 DNA follows: TGTGCCAGCACCCTGGACAGGGTTACCTACGAGCAGTACTTC. This encodes CASTLDRVTYEQYF.

The chain employs TRBV12-5 and TRBJ2-1; 10 bases line up with TRBD2. CDR1 is LGHNT, CDR2 FRNRAP, per germline. The CDR3 is made up of 17 amino acids. Losses at the gene ends were 0 bases for V and 5 bases for J; bases not matched to a gene: 7. CDR3 DNA: TGTGCTAGTGGTTTGGTACTAGCGGGAATTGGGGACAATGAGCAGTTCTTC. It specifies CASGLVLAGIGDNEQFF.

This chain joins TRBV7-3 and TRBJ2-5; D gene unclear. V was trimmed by 5 bases and J by 0 bases, leaving 7 bases between them. The CDR3 has 13 residues. Germline V CDR1 and CDR2: SGHTA, FQGTGA. The CDR3 DNA sequence: TGTGCCAGCAGCGGCCAGTACCAAGAGACCCAGTACTTC. Its protein is CASSGQYQETQYF.

The chain combines TRBV11-2 with TRBJ2-1, with a possible D match to TRBD2 (5 bases). V lost 7 bases to trimming and J lost 6 bases, with 10 bases between them. Per germline, CDR1 SGHAT and CDR2 FQNNGV. CDR3 length equals 12 residues. The CDR3 is CASNPRGNEQFF. The CDR3 DNA follows: TGTGCCAGCAACCCTCGGGGCAATGAGCAGTTCTTC. Complete variable domain (other parts from reference TRBV11-2 and TRBJ2-1): EAGVAQSPRYKIIEKRQSVAFWCNPISGHATLYWYQQILGQGPKLLIQFQNNGVVDDSQLPKDRFSAERLKGVDSTLKIQPAKLEDSAVYLCASNPRGNEQFFGPGTRLTVL.

V gene TRBV5-4 combines with J gene TRBJ2-7; 7 bases are shared with TRBD1. This CDR3 has 15 amino acids. J was trimmed by 6 bases and V by 4 bases; bases with no gene match: 13. Germline CDR1 SGHNT, CDR2 YYREEE (reference sequence). CDR3 amino acids: CASSDEGQAPGEQYF. Written as DNA, the CDR3 is TGTGCCAGCAGCGACGAAGGACAGGCTCCCGGCGAGCAGTACTTC. Drawing the rest from reference TRBV5-4 and TRBJ2-7, the complete variable domain is ETGVTQSPTHLIKTRGQQVTLRCSSQSGHNTVSWYQQALGQGPQFIFQYYREEENGRGNFPPRFSGLQFPNYSSELNVNALELDDSALYLCASSDEGQAPGEQYFGPGTRLTVT.

This CDR3 is CASRLSESGNTIYF. DNA for the CDR3: TGTGCCAGCAGGTTAAGTGAGTCTGGAAACACCATATATTTT. This chain links TRBV25-1 with TRBJ1-3; D ambiguous. There are 14 residues in the CDR3. Between the trimmed V and J ends, which lost 6 bases and 1 base, there was a span of 10 bases. Germline V CDR1 and CDR2: MGHDK, SYGVNS.

The CDR3 is CASSPRVGRTDVVNTGELFF. CDR3 nucleotides: TGTGCCAGTAGCCCCAGGGTTGGCCGTACGGACGTTGTAAACACCGGGGAGCTGTTTTTT. The genes are TRBV19 and TRBJ2-2; possibly TRBD1 for D (5 bases). Germline CDR1 is LNHDA and CDR2 is SQIVND (reference sequence). This CDR3 is built from 20 residues. V was cut by 6 bases and J by 2 bases, with 28 bases left in between. Full variable domain (outside the CDR3, taken from reference TRBV19 and TRBJ2-2): DGGITQSPKYLFRKEGQNVTLSCEQNLNHDAMYWYRQDPGQGLRLIYYSQIVNDFQKGDIAEGYSVSREKKESFPLTVTSAQKNPTAFYLCASSPRVGRTDVVNTGELFFGEGSRLTVL.

Note on this clone: The sample has other DNA sequences that encode this CDR3 too. This chain connects TRBV30 to TRBJ2-5; TRBD1 matches at 9 bases. CDR1 and CDR2 from the germline V gene are GTSNPN and SVGIG (reference sequence). The J segment lost 2 bases and the V segment lost 3 bases, leaving 1 base of the junction unmatched. CDR3 length: 13 residues. For the CDR3, the DNA is TGTGCCTGGAGCGGGACAGGGCAAGAGACCCAGTACTTC. Translated: CAWSGTGQETQYF. The full variable domain, rest sourced from reference TRBV30 and TRBJ2-5, is SQTIHQWPATLVQPVGSPLSLECTVEGTSNPNLYWYRQAAGRGLQLLFYSVGIGQISSEVPQNLSASRPQDRQFILSSKKLLLSDSGFYLCAWSGTGQETQYFGPGTRLLVL.

The chain carries TRBV18 and TRBJ2-1; 7 positions match TRBD2. Germline-derived CDR1 and CDR2 are KGHSH and LQKENI. The CDR3 runs 14 residues. The V gene end was trimmed by 4 bases and the J gene end by 8 bases; junction bases not matched to a gene: 8. CDR3 sequence (DNA): TGTGCCAGCTCACAGAGGGAGGGCCACGATGAGCAGTTCTTC. This gives the protein CASSQREGHDEQFF.

Notes on this clone: At one of its ends the junction is not consistent with the germline gene, which may arise from a read error. This sample also contains other DNA sequences that code for the same CDR3. The J gene is TRBJ1-1, the V gene TRBV28; the match to TRBD1 covers 10 bases. Germline values: CDR1 MDHEN, CDR2 SYDVKM. The CDR3 loop spans 15 amino acids. The CDR3 DNA follows: TGTGCCAGCAGTTTCGGGGACAGGGGAGGGTCTGAAGCCTTCTTT. This gives the protein CASSFGDRGGSEAFF.

Comments on this clone: At the DNA level, this CDR3 is encoded by other sequences in the same sample as well. This sequence joins TRBV7-2 and TRBJ1-5, with D unresolved. The CDR3 runs 13 residues. Germline CDR1 SGHTA, CDR2 FQGNSA. Trimming removed 4 bases from V and 0 bases from J, with 4 bases in between. As DNA, the CDR3 is TGTGCCAGCAGCTACGGTAGCAATCAGCCCCAGCATTTT. It codes for CASSYGSNQPQHF.

This clone was seen a handful of times. The chain combines TRBV18 with TRBJ1-5; D call uncertain. V shed 4 bases and J shed 4 bases, with 14 bases lying between them. CDR3 length: 15 residues. Germline assignment: CDR1 KGHSH and CDR2 LQKENI. The CDR3: CASSLTADGNQPQHF. CDR3 nucleotides: TGTGCCAGCTCACTTACCGCCGACGGAAATCAGCCCCAGCATTTT. The variable domain in full, with the rest retrieved from reference TRBV18 and TRBJ1-5, is NAGVMQNPRHLVRRRGQEARLRCSPMKGHSHVYWYRQLPEEGLKFMVYLQKENIIDESGMPKERFSAEFPKEGPSILRIQQVVRGDSAAYFCASSLTADGNQPQHFGDGTRLSIL.

The genes are TRBV28 and TRBJ2-5, with D perhaps given as TRBD1 or TRBD2 (6 bases each). Germline CDR1 and CDR2: MDHEN and SYDVKM. The CDR3 loop spans 15 amino acids. The germline V and J ends were trimmed by 3 bases and 5 bases, with 16 bases remaining between them. The CDR3 DNA follows: TGTGCCAGCAGTTTGGGGACGGGGGCGCTTGAGACCCAGTACTTC. Encoded protein: CASSLGTGALETQYF.

This rearrangement joins TRBV6-6 to TRBJ2-7, with D unclear. The V gene's germline CDR1 is MNHNY and CDR2 SVGAGI (reference sequence). The CDR3 totals 14 residues. Between the trimmed V and J ends, which lost 1 base and 2 bases, there was a span of 9 bases. CDR3 DNA: TGTGCCAGCAGTTACTTTTTTGGCCCCTACGAGCAGTACTTC. Protein sequence: CASSYFFGPYEQYF.

The chain couples TRBV7-2 to TRBJ2-5, with D hard to call. With 5 bases removed from V and 1 base from J, the gap between germline ends came to 11 bases. The CDR3 length is 14 residues. Germline loops: CDR1 SGHTA, CDR2 FQGNSA. The CDR3 DNA sequence: TGTGCCAGCAGCCCGTCGGCTTTCCAAGAGACCCAGTACTTC. This codes for CASSPSAFQETQYF.